The 24 T cell receptor beta chains in this list originate from one sample, sequenced in a study of a mutant IDH1 vaccine in newly diagnosed glioma. The assay was immunoSEQ multiplex PCR, and TCRdb's table has in-frame clones only and misses some. Of some 15,000 clones in the sample, around four fifths were seen once. Noted time point: baseline, week 1 (first vaccination visit). Documented treatment: pre-vaccination baseline after standard-of-care therapy. The sample consisted of PBMCs, taken from a glioma patient treated with radiotherapy, temozolomide or both. The source is a man in his forties with glioma.

Turning to this clone: Other DNA sequences within the sample encode an identical CDR3. V usage is TRBV14 and J usage is TRBJ1-2; 7 bases line up with TRBD1. CDR3 length equals 16 residues. CDR1 and CDR2 from the germline V gene are SGHDN and FVKESK. Trimming at V came to 4 bases and at J to 6 bases, leaving 14 bases not matched to a gene. The CDR3 DNA reads as TGTGCCAGCAGCCCTAAAGATAAGACAGGGCGAGATGGCTACACCTTC. Protein sequence: CASSPKDKTGRDGYTF.

By frequency in the sample, this clone is medium-sized. The chain carries TRBV27 and TRBJ2-3, with 11 bases that match TRBD2. The CDR3 consists of 20 residues. Per germline, CDR1 MNHEY and CDR2 SMNVEV (reference sequence). V gave up 3 bases and J gave up 4 bases; unmatched junction bases: 18. The CDR3 reads CASSFLALAGVGPLADTQYF. Written as DNA, the CDR3 is TGTGCCAGCAGTTTCCTCGCACTAGCGGGAGTCGGGCCTTTGGCAGATACGCAGTATTTT.

The table lists this clone with a few counts. The chain employs TRBV18 and TRBJ1-2; possibly TRBD1 for D (5 bases). Trimming took 3 bases from V and 0 from J, leaving 20 bases between them. The CDR3 contains 18 residues. The germline V gene encodes CDR1 KGHSH and CDR2 LQKENI. The CDR3: CASSPPGRPVEANYGYTF. The DNA for the CDR3 is TGTGCCAGCTCACCTCCGGGACGCCCGGTGGAGGCTAACTATGGCTACACCTTC.

The chain couples TRBV6-5 to TRBJ1-5; no clear D. Germline lookup yields CDR1 MNHEY and CDR2 SVGAGI. This CDR3 has 15 residues. Trimming shortened V by 0 bases and J by 8 bases, and 14 bases separated the two germline ends. As DNA, the CDR3 is TGTGCCAGCAGTTACTCGAAGATACCTGGAGAGCCCCAGCATTTT. Its protein is CASSYSKIPGEPQHF.

The chain is built from TRBV6-1 and TRBJ2-7; D is perhaps TRBD1 (5 bases). Germline lookup yields CDR1 MNHNS and CDR2 SASEGT. The CDR3 is 13 amino acids. Trimming left V 5 bases short and J 2 bases short, with 10 bases between. The CDR3: CASSLRDTYEQYV. CDR3 sequence (DNA): TGTGCCAGCAGTCTCAGGGATACCTACGAGCAGTACGTC.

This chain uses TRBV30 with TRBJ2-2; TRBD1 might be the D (5 bases). The CDR3 runs 14 residues. Trimming pared 0 bases from V and 1 base from J, leaving 6 bases between. Germline V gene data show CDR1 as GTSNPN and CDR2 as SVGIG (reference sequence). The CDR3 DNA sequence: TGTGCCTGGAGTGTGGGGCAGAACACCGGGGAGCTGTTTTTT. This gives the protein CAWSVGQNTGELFF.

The chain has TRBV29-1 and TRBJ1-2; a possible D gene is TRBD1 (5 bases). CDR3 size: 15 residues. V lost 4 bases and J lost 1, with 16 bases in between. Germline CDR1 and CDR2: SQVTM and ANQGSEA. The chain's CDR3 is CSVVGTTDYNYGYTF. Written as DNA, the CDR3 is TGCAGCGTTGTTGGGACGACAGATTATAACTATGGCTACACCTTC.

The J gene is TRBJ2-3, the V gene TRBV28; perhaps TRBD2 as D (5 bases). The V end lost 6 bases, the J end lost 5 bases, and 18 bases lay between the germline ends. Germline-derived CDR1 and CDR2 are MDHEN and SYDVKM. This CDR3 is 15 amino acids long. In DNA, the CDR3 is TGTGCCAGCAGGGTGGGCCGAGAGGGCCGAGATACGCAGTATTTT. This sequence encodes CASRVGREGRDTQYF.

The chain employs TRBV6-6 and TRBJ2-3, with TRBD2 matching 7 bases. CDR1 and CDR2 (germline): MNHNY, SVGAGI (reference sequence). V lost 6 bases to trimming and J lost 2 bases; unmatched junction nucleotides: 11. The CDR3 contains 16 residues. CDR3 residues: CASRKGASGNTDTQYF. CDR3 nucleotide sequence: TGTGCCAGCAGAAAGGGTGCTAGCGGAAACACAGATACGCAGTATTTT.

The chain couples TRBV29-1 to TRBJ2-7; TRBD1 matches 7 bases. V was pared by 1 base and J by 5 bases, with 5 bases of the junction left unmatched. This CDR3 is 13 amino acids long. Germline V gene sequence: CDR1 SQVTM, CDR2 ANQGSEA. CDR3 amino acids: CSVEGPTGDEQYF. In DNA, the CDR3 is TGCAGCGTTGAAGGACCAACAGGGGACGAGCAGTACTTC.

The chain recombines TRBV30 with TRBJ1-1; TRBD1 agrees at 10 bases. Germline CDR1 GTSNPN, CDR2 SVGIG (reference sequence). The CDR3 is 15 amino acids. Germline trimming cut 2 bases from V and 4 bases from J; bases unmatched to any gene: 7. The CDR3 here is CAWSTGQGRITEAFF. The CDR3 DNA is TGTGCCTGGAGTACGGGACAGGGGAGAATCACTGAAGCTTTCTTT.

This clone was observed a handful of times. The rearrangement joins TRBV9 to TRBJ2-2, with 8 nucleotides matching TRBD2. Germline CDR1 and CDR2: SGDLS and YYNGEE. V shed 3 bases, J shed 6 bases, and the junction held 19 bases outside the gene matches. The CDR3 has 19 residues. The CDR3 region is CASSEAPGLVNFGSGELFF. The CDR3 bases are TGTGCCAGCAGCGAGGCCCCGGGACTAGTCAACTTTGGTTCCGGGGAGCTGTTTTTT. The full variable domain, its missing parts supplied by reference TRBV9 and TRBJ2-2, is DSGVTQTPKHLITATGQRVTLRCSPRSGDLSVYWYQQSLDQGLQFLIQYYNGEERAKGNILERFSAQQFPDLHSELNLSSLELGDSALYFCASSEAPGLVNFGSGELFFGEGSRLTVL.

The V call is TRBV4-3, the J call TRBJ1-1; D might be TRBD1 (5 bases). V shed 0 bases and J shed 1 base, with 12 bases lying between them. The CDR3 runs to 16 residues. Looked up from germline, CDR1 is LGHNA and CDR2 is YSLEER. The CDR3: CASSQERGGRNTEAFF. CDR3 coding DNA: TGCGCCAGCAGCCAAGAACGGGGGGGTAGGAACACTGAAGCTTTCTTT.

This clone appeared a few times. The chain employs TRBV7-9 and TRBJ1-2; D call uncertain. Germline values: CDR1 SEHNR, CDR2 FQNEAQ (reference sequence). This CDR3 spans 14 amino acids. Trimming took 0 bases from V and 0 from J, leaving 5 bases between them. The chain's CDR3 is CASSLAGTNYGYTF. The CDR3 region has the DNA TGTGCCAGCAGCTTAGCCGGCACTAACTATGGCTACACCTTC.

This chain links TRBV7-8 with TRBJ1-4; D may be TRBD1 (6 bases). The CDR3 sequence is 14 residues long. CDR1 is SGHVS and CDR2 is FQNEAQ in the germline V gene. V lost 2 bases, J lost 11 bases, and 15 bases lay in between. The CDR3 nucleotides are TGTGCCAGCAGCTTAAGGGGGGCAGGGTATAAACTGTTTTTT. It yields the protein CASSLRGAGYKLFF.

The CDR3 loop is CATSRDFSGGTGELFF. CDR3 nucleotides: TGTGCCACCAGCAGAGATTTTAGCGGGGGAACCGGGGAGCTGTTTTTT. The gene calls are TRBV15 and TRBJ2-2, with 9 bases lining up with TRBD2. Trimming took 0 bases from V and 5 from J; bases not matched to a gene: 4. Germline CDR1 is LNHNV and CDR2 is YYDKDF (reference sequence). The CDR3 spans 16 residues.

V is TRBV5-1 and J is TRBJ2-1; D is possibly TRBD1 or TRBD2 (5 bases each). Germline CDR1 and CDR2: SGHRS and YFSETQ. V was trimmed by 4 bases and J by 7 bases, leaving 18 bases between them. This CDR3 has 15 amino acids. The CDR3 DNA reads as TGCGCCAGCAGCCCCGGGACGTTCTCGAGGAATGAGCAGTTCTTC. This translates into CASSPGTFSRNEQFF. The entire variable domain, with the rest obtained from reference TRBV5-1 and TRBJ2-1, is as follows: KAGVTQTPRYLIKTRGQQVTLSCSPISGHRSVSWYQQTPGQGLQFLFEYFSETQRNKGNFPGRFSGRQFSNSRSEMNVSTLELGDSALYLCASSPGTFSRNEQFFGPGTRLTVL.

The CDR3 loop reads CASSRTSGRANEQFF. The CDR3 coding sequence is TGTGCCAGCAGCCGGACTAGCGGGAGGGCCAATGAGCAGTTCTTC. The chain carries TRBV7-2 and TRBJ2-1; 15 nucleotides line up with TRBD2. In germline, CDR1 is SGHTA, CDR2 FQGNSA. Trimming cost V 5 bases and J 6 bases; bases outside gene matches: 2. CDR3 size: 15 residues.

The rearrangement uses TRBV5-1 and TRBJ1-2; 9 bases line up with TRBD1. V dropped 4 bases and J dropped 5; count of bases not matched to a gene: 9. Germline assignment: CDR1 SGHRS and CDR2 YFSETQ. This CDR3 has 15 residues. The DNA of the CDR3 is TGCGCCAGCAGCGCATCCGGGACAGGGAGGTATGGCTACACCTTC. Amino acid sequence: CASSASGTGRYGYTF.

The gene calls are TRBV5-5 and TRBJ2-1; the D gene is possibly TRBD1 (5 bases). With 1 base removed from V and 6 bases from J, the gap between germline ends came to 20 bases. Germline values: CDR1 SGHKS, CDR2 YYEKEE (reference sequence). The CDR3 totals 17 residues. CDR3 region: CASSLTFSQGSGNEQFF. The CDR3 DNA reads TGTGCCAGCAGCTTGACCTTCTCCCAGGGAAGTGGCAATGAGCAGTTCTTC.

This chain joins TRBV18 and TRBJ2-1, with 9 bases aligning to TRBD1. The CDR3 spans 14 residues. Germline assignment: CDR1 KGHSH and CDR2 LQKENI. Unmatched junction bases numbered 6, after V lost 4 bases and J lost 8 bases. Here the CDR3 reads CASSREGQGHEQFF. As DNA, the CDR3 is TGTGCCAGCTCACGGGAGGGACAGGGTCATGAGCAGTTCTTC.

This clone has only a few counts. The genes are TRBV19 and TRBJ2-2; D might be TRBD1 or TRBD2, each matching 5 bases. This CDR3 contains 13 residues. In germline, CDR1 is LNHDA, CDR2 SQIVND (reference sequence). The V gene lost 4 bases and the J gene lost 7 bases, with 10 bases spanning the gap. The CDR3 spells CASSNWGIGELFF. The CDR3 DNA sequence: TGTGCCAGTAGTAATTGGGGGATCGGGGAGCTGTTTTTT.

The chain is built from TRBV27 and TRBJ1-2; possible D gene TRBD1, 5 bases. The CDR3 totals 16 residues. In germline, CDR1 is MNHEY, CDR2 SMNVEV (reference sequence). V was trimmed by 8 bases and J by 4 bases, leaving 23 bases between them. The CDR3 DNA reads TGTGCCAGCGCCATTCACCGGGACCGAAAGGGCTATGGCTACACCTTC. As protein: CASAIHRDRKGYGYTF.

This rearrangement joins TRBV19 to TRBJ2-1, with TRBD1 identical over 7 bases. CDR3 length: 15 residues. Germline CDR1 LNHDA, CDR2 SQIVND (reference sequence). V was pared by 7 bases and J by 6 bases, with 12 bases of the junction left unmatched. CDR3 coding DNA: TGTGCCAGTACCCTTACAGGGGCCAAAACCAATGAGCAGTTCTTC. As protein: CASTLTGAKTNEQFF.